This TCR beta chain was retrieved from a study of blood T cell repertoires in COVID-19. Study as a whole: Samples representing acute and convalescent COVID-19 were sourced from the United States, Italy and Spain.

CDR1 is LNHDA and CDR2 is SQIVND in the germline V gene (reference sequence). The germline V and J ends were trimmed by 3 bases and 0 bases, with 5 bases remaining between them. This CDR3 is built from 13 residues. Per the study methods: How many nucleated cells were present was estimated from reference gene primer amplification. Only in-frame clones appear in the TCRdb table, and some are missing; sequencing was by immunoSEQ multiplex PCR. That table supplies the V and J calls and clone size; D and trimming were determined from the DNA. The sample gives around 70,000 clones, 80% to 90% of which show up once; about a third is in the top ten. This clone showed up just a few times.

The rearrangement links TRBV19 to TRBJ1-1, with D hard to call. Material for sequencing was peripheral blood. The receptor was derived from a man between 70 and 80 years old with acute or convalescent COVID-19. CDR3 sequence reads: CASSILMNTEAFF. CDR3 DNA: TGTGCCAGTAGTATTCTTATGAACACTGAAGCTTTCTTT.